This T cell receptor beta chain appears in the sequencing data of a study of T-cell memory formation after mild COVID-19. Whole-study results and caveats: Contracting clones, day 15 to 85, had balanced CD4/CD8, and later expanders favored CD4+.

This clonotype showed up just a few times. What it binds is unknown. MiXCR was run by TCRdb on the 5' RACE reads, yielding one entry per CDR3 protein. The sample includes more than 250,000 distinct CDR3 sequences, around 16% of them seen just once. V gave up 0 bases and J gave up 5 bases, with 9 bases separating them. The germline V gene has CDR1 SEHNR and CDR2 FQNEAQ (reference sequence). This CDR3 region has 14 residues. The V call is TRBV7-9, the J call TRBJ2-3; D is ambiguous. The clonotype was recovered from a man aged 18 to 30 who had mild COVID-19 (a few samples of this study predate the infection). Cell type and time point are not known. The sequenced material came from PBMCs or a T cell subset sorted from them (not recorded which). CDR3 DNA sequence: TGTGCCAGCAGCTTAGCTCCCCTCATAGATACGCAGTATTTT. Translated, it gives CASSLAPLIDTQYF.